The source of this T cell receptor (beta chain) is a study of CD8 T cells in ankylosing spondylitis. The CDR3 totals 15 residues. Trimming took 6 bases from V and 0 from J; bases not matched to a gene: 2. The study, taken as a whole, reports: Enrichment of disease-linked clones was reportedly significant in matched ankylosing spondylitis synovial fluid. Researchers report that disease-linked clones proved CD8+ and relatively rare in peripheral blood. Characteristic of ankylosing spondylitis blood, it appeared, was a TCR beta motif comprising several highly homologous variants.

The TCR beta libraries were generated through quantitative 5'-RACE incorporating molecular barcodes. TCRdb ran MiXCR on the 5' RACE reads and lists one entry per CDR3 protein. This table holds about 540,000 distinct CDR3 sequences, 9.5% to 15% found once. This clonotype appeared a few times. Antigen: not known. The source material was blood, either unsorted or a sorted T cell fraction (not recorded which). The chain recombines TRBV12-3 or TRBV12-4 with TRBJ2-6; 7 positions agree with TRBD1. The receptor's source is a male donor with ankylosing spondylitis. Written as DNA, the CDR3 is TGTGCCAGCAGAACAGGGGCCTCTGGGGCCAACGTCCTGACTTTC. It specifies CASRTGASGANVLTF.